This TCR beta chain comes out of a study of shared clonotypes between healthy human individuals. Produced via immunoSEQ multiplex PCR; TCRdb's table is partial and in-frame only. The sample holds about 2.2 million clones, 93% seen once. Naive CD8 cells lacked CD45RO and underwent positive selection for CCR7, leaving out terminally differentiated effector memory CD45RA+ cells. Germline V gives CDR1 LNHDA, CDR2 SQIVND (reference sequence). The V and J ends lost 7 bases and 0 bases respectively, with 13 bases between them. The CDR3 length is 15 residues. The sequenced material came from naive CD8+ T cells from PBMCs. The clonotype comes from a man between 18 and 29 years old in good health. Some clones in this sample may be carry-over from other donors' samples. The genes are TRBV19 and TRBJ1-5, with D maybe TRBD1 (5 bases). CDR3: CASMWTTSSNQPQHF. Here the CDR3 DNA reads TGTGCCAGTATGTGGACAACCTCTAGCAATCAGCCCCAGCATTTT.